This entry lists 20 T cell receptor beta chains sequenced from one sample in a study of cytomegalovirus exposure and HLA in healthy donors. 13 Jbeta primers and 60 Vbeta primers were used for the PCR. Libraries were prepared by immunoSEQ multiplex PCR; TCRdb keeps only in-frame clonotypes and omits some of them. The table lists roughly 180,000 clones, nearly 80% of them singletons. The sequenced sample consisted of PBMCs. The origin of the receptors is a man in his fifties in good health and CMV-seropositive.

The chain employs TRBV5-1 and TRBJ2-7; possibly TRBD1 for D (6 bases). This CDR3 comprises 15 residues. The V end lost 2 bases, the J end lost 1 base, and 13 bases lay between the germline ends. CDR1 SGHRS and CDR2 YFSETQ come from the germline V gene. CDR3 sequence: CASSLGTSVSYEQYF. CDR3 nucleotides: TGCGCCAGCAGCTTAGGGACATCGGTGTCCTACGAGCAGTACTTC.

The chain has TRBV5-1 and TRBJ2-7; 10 nucleotides agree with TRBD2. CDR3 length: 18 residues. The germline CDR1 and CDR2 sequences are SGHRS and YFSETQ. Trimming at V came to 0 bases and at J to 0 bases, leaving 9 bases not matched to a gene. CDR3 nucleotide sequence: TGCGCCAGCAGCTTGGGTTCTAGCGGGGGATTGAGCTCCTACGAGCAGTACTTC. Its protein is CASSLGSSGGLSSYEQYF.

The chain uses TRBV13 and TRBJ1-4, with 8 bases fitting TRBD1. This CDR3 contains 15 residues. Germline values: CDR1 PRHDT, CDR2 FYEKMQ (reference sequence). V lost 4 bases and J lost 8; bases outside the gene matches: 9. CDR3 in DNA: TGTGCCAGCAGCTATCGCCGACAGGGGAAAGAAAAACTGTTTTTT. This encodes CASSYRRQGKEKLFF.

The V gene is TRBV5-1, the J gene TRBJ2-3, with 10 bases that match TRBD2. V was pared by 2 bases and J by 4 bases, with 4 bases of the junction left unmatched. CDR1 and CDR2 (germline): SGHRS, YFSETQ. This CDR3 comprises 15 residues. The CDR3 loop reads CASSLSGGAADTQYF. DNA of the CDR3: TGCGCCAGCAGCTTAAGCGGGGGGGCCGCAGATACGCAGTATTTT.

This clone was detected a few times. The J gene is TRBJ1-1, the V gene TRBV2, with D hard to call. Germline V gene lookup returns CDR1 SNHLY and CDR2 FYNNEI. The CDR3 runs to 13 residues. V was shortened by 3 bases and J by 5 bases, with 10 bases between the two germline ends. The CDR3: CASSESWRTEAFF. Here the CDR3 DNA reads TGTGCCAGCAGTGAGTCATGGAGGACTGAAGCTTTCTTT.

CDR3 sequence reads: CAVGGNRGPGLGYGYTF. The CDR3 DNA follows: TGTGCCGTCGGCGGAAACAGGGGGCCGGGACTGGGCTATGGCTACACCTTC. V gene TRBV28 combines with J gene TRBJ1-2; 9 positions match TRBD1. After removal of 11 bases from V and 4 bases from J, the junction contained 20 bases not matched to a gene. The V gene's germline CDR1 is MDHEN and CDR2 SYDVKM. This CDR3 is built from 17 residues.

The CDR3 protein is CASSLPGAMPGNTIYF. In DNA form, the CDR3 reads TGTGCCAGCAGTTTACCAGGGGCAATGCCTGGAAACACCATATATTTT. The chain is built from TRBV28 and TRBJ1-3, with a tentative D call TRBD1 (6 bases). Between the trimmed V and J ends, which lost 2 bases and 2 bases, there was a span of 13 bases. This CDR3 has 16 residues. Per germline, CDR1 MDHEN and CDR2 SYDVKM.

CDR3 amino acids: CASRWGHSNTEAFF. The CDR3 DNA is TGTGCCAGCAGGTGGGGACATTCGAACACTGAAGCTTTCTTT. This chain links TRBV2 with TRBJ1-1; possible D gene TRBD1, 6 bases. The germline CDR1 and CDR2 sequences are SNHLY and FYNNEI. V lost 6 bases, J lost 1 base, and 12 bases lay in between. This CDR3 is built from 14 residues.

V is TRBV4-3 and J is TRBJ1-1; perhaps TRBD1 as D (5 bases). This CDR3 is built from 15 residues. Germline loops: CDR1 LGHNA, CDR2 YSLEER. V was pared by 0 bases and J by 8 bases, with 16 bases between. CDR3 bases: TGCGCCAGCAGCCAAGAACCAGGGCCCAGTATCGAAGCTTTCTTT. Its protein is CASSQEPGPSIEAFF.

J is TRBJ1-1 and V is TRBV19; no reliable D call. Trimming left V 6 bases short and J 5 bases short, with 28 bases between. The CDR3 length is 18 residues. CDR1 and CDR2 (germline): LNHDA, SQIVND (reference sequence). CDR3 in DNA: TGTGCCAGTAGAATAATTCATCGGGGAGAGGACTGGAGGACTGAAGCTTTCTTT. It specifies CASRIIHRGEDWRTEAFF.

The sample holds a few counts of this clone. J is TRBJ1-5 and V is TRBV6-1; 7 nucleotides align to TRBD1. The trim removed 1 base at V and 2 bases at J, leaving 2 bases unmatched. There are 15 residues in the CDR3. CDR1 is MNHNS and CDR2 is SASEGT in the germline V gene. The DNA of the CDR3 is TGTGCCAGCAGTGAAGTTCAGGGGGGCAATCAGCCCCAGCATTTT. Amino acid sequence: CASSEVQGGNQPQHF.

The genes are TRBV5-1 and TRBJ2-7; 7 bases align to TRBD1. Germline values: CDR1 SGHRS, CDR2 YFSETQ. V was pared by 4 bases and J by 6 bases, with 13 bases of the junction left unmatched. The CDR3 runs to 15 residues. The CDR3 DNA follows: TGCGCCAGCAGCCCTGGTCCCGGGACAGCAAGCGAGCAGTACTTC. Protein: CASSPGPGTASEQYF. Drawing the rest from reference TRBV5-1 and TRBJ2-7, the complete variable domain is KAGVTQTPRYLIKTRGQQVTLSCSPISGHRSVSWYQQTPGQGLQFLFEYFSETQRNKGNFPGRFSGRQFSNSRSEMNVSTLELGDSALYLCASSPGPGTASEQYFGPGTRLTVT.

CDR3: CASSFGTSGVLGELFF. CDR3 sequence (DNA): TGTGCCAGCAGCTTCGGGACTAGCGGGGTTTTAGGGGAGCTGTTTTTT. The chain combines TRBV11-2 with TRBJ2-2; TRBD2 matches 13 bases. The CDR3 is 16 residues long. J lost 8 bases, V lost 3 bases, and 6 bases had no gene match. Germline lookup yields CDR1 SGHAT and CDR2 FQNNGV.

This sequence joins TRBV7-2 and TRBJ1-5, with D possibly TRBD1 on 6 matching bases. This CDR3 spans 16 amino acids. Trimming cost V 1 base and J 6 bases, with 16 bases left between them. From germline, CDR1 is SGHTA and CDR2 FQGNSA. CDR3 residues: CASSLGGRGVSQPQHF. The DNA of the CDR3 is TGTGCCAGCAGCTTAGGTGGCAGGGGCGTCAGTCAGCCCCAGCATTTT.

V usage is TRBV7-8 and J usage is TRBJ2-7; a weak D match, TRBD2 (5 bases). Germline CDR1 is SGHVS and CDR2 is FQNEAQ. The CDR3 totals 14 residues. The V and J ends lost 4 bases and 10 bases respectively, with 20 bases between them. CDR3 nucleotides: TGTGCCAGCAGCTCCGATCCACGGACGGGGAGTCAGTACTTC. Its translation is CASSSDPRTGSQYF.

The rearrangement uses TRBV9 and TRBJ2-1; perhaps TRBD1 as D (5 bases). Trimming shortened V by 3 bases and J by 2 bases, and 12 bases separated the two germline ends. The germline CDR1 and CDR2 sequences are SGDLS and YYNGEE. The CDR3 runs 15 residues. CDR3 sequence (DNA): TGTGCCAGCAGCGGAACAGGAAATACCTACAATGAGCAGTTCTTC. Translation: CASSGTGNTYNEQFF. The full variable domain, rest sourced from reference TRBV9 and TRBJ2-1, is DSGVTQTPKHLITATGQRVTLRCSPRSGDLSVYWYQQSLDQGLQFLIQYYNGEERAKGNILERFSAQQFPDLHSELNLSSLELGDSALYFCASSGTGNTYNEQFFGPGTRLTVL.

This rearrangement joins TRBV7-9 to TRBJ2-2; possibly TRBD1 for D (6 bases). V was cut by 7 bases and J by 0 bases, with 9 bases left in between. The CDR3 is 14 amino acids. Germline CDR1 SEHNR, CDR2 FQNEAQ (reference sequence). The CDR3 sequence is CASNTGSNTGELFF. CDR3 nucleotides: TGTGCCAGCAATACAGGGTCGAACACCGGGGAGCTGTTTTTT.

V usage is TRBV5-8 and J usage is TRBJ2-3, with 7 bases matching TRBD2. Per germline, CDR1 SGHTS and CDR2 YDEGEE. J was trimmed by 1 base and V by 4 bases; bases with no gene match: 6. There are 15 residues in the CDR3. The CDR3 DNA reads TGTGCCAGCAGCCTCGATCTAGCGGGCACAGATACGCAGTATTTT. Translation: CASSLDLAGTDTQYF.

This clone was detected once. This rearrangement joins TRBV5-4 to TRBJ2-5, with 8 bases fitting TRBD1. CDR3 size: 15 residues. The ends lost 0 bases at V and 2 bases at J; junction bases unmatched: 3. Germline CDR1 and CDR2: SGHNT and YYREEE (reference sequence). The CDR3 sequence: CASSLGQGLQETQYF. The DNA for the CDR3 is TGTGCCAGCAGCTTGGGACAGGGGTTACAAGAGACCCAGTACTTC.

This chain uses TRBV5-1 with TRBJ1-5, with TRBD1 identical over 7 bases. V trimming: 0 bases; J trimming: 2 bases; junction bases outside the gene matches: 2. This CDR3 is 15 amino acids long. Germline V gives CDR1 SGHRS, CDR2 YFSETQ. CDR3 coding DNA: TGCGCCAGCAGCTTGGAGGGGGCTGGCAATCAGCCCCAGCATTTT. As protein: CASSLEGAGNQPQHF.